The rows below give T cell receptor beta chains drawn from one sample of a study of shared clonotypes between healthy human individuals. Libraries were prepared by immunoSEQ multiplex PCR; TCRdb keeps only in-frame clonotypes and omits some of them. The data show 2 million to 2.5 million clones, 85% to 95% seen once. Sample: naive CD4+ T cells from PBMCs. Receptor source: a man between 18 and 29 years old in good health. Some clones in this sample may be carry-over from other donors' samples. The CDR3 runs from the conserved cysteine through the conserved F or W. Fields, in order: J gene, clone size, V gene, D gene, CDR3 DNA, CDR3 protein. A D gene is named only where the DNA matches it firmly. A row's size may be missing; if present it is once, few, many or a size class.

j_call: TRBJ1-5
clone_size: .
v_call: TRBV5-8
d_call: .
cdr3_nt: TGTGCCAGCAGCTTGGCGGCCCCGGAGGGGCCCCAGCATTTT
cdr3_aa: CASSLAAPEGPQHF

j_call: TRBJ2-3
clone_size: once
v_call: TRBV7-9
d_call: .
cdr3_nt: TGTGCCAGCACCCCAGGGGGGACCACAGATACGCAGTATTTT
cdr3_aa: CASTPGGTTDTQYF

j_call: TRBJ2-7
clone_size: once
v_call: TRBV18
d_call: .
cdr3_nt: TGTGCCAGCTCACCGACAAGGCTCAGCTCCTACGAGCAGTACTTC
cdr3_aa: CASSPTRLSSYEQYF

j_call: TRBJ1-6
clone_size: .
v_call: TRBV7-9
d_call: .
cdr3_nt: TGTGCCAGCAGCTTAGGAATCGGCAGGGGTAATTCACCCCTCCACTTT
cdr3_aa: CASSLGIGRGNSPLHF

j_call: TRBJ2-5
clone_size: .
v_call: TRBV4-2
d_call: TRBD2
cdr3_nt: TGTGCCAGCAGCCAAGGGGTAGCGGGAGGTCAGGAGACCCAGTACTTC
cdr3_aa: CASSQGVAGGQETQYF

j_call: TRBJ2-7
clone_size: .
v_call: TRBV18
d_call: TRBD1
cdr3_nt: TGTGCCAGCTCACCTTTGACAGGGGGAAACTACGAGCAGTACTTC
cdr3_aa: CASSPLTGGNYEQYF

j_call: TRBJ2-7
clone_size: .
v_call: TRBV18
d_call: TRBD1
cdr3_nt: TGTGCCAGCTCACGAACAGGGGGCCAGGTAGGGCTCTACGAGCAGTACTTC
cdr3_aa: CASSRTGGQVGLYEQYF

j_call: TRBJ2-5
clone_size: .
v_call: TRBV5-1
d_call: TRBD1
cdr3_nt: TGCGCCAGCAGTCTTCCCGCCGGGACAGGGGTAGGGCAAGAGACCCAGTACTTC
cdr3_aa: CASSLPAGTGVGQETQYF

j_call: TRBJ2-1
clone_size: .
v_call: TRBV7-9
d_call: TRBD2
cdr3_nt: TGTGCCAGCAGCTCCCCCTGGGGTAGCGGGGAATACAATGAGCAGTTCTTC
cdr3_aa: CASSSPWGSGEYNEQFF

j_call: TRBJ2-5
clone_size: .
v_call: TRBV14
d_call: TRBD2
cdr3_nt: TGTGCCAGCAGCGTGGGACTAGCGGGAGTAGAGACCCAGTACTTC
cdr3_aa: CASSVGLAGVETQYF

j_call: TRBJ2-2
clone_size: .
v_call: TRBV19
d_call: .
cdr3_nt: TGTGCCAGTAGAACCCACAAAGGGTCGGGCACCGGGGAGCTGTTTTTT
cdr3_aa: CASRTHKGSGTGELFF

j_call: TRBJ1-2
clone_size: .
v_call: TRBV4-1
d_call: .
cdr3_nt: TGCGCCAGCAGCCAGACAACCAGGATGTCTATGGGCTACACCTTC
cdr3_aa: CASSQTTRMSMGYTF

j_call: TRBJ2-3
clone_size: once
v_call: TRBV7-3
d_call: .
cdr3_nt: TGTGCCAGCAGCTCAACGGGGCTTAGGGATACGCAGTATTTT
cdr3_aa: CASSSTGLRDTQYF

j_call: TRBJ2-3
clone_size: .
v_call: TRBV6-5
d_call: TRBD1
cdr3_nt: TGTGCCAGCAGCGGTGGGACAGGGGGAACAGATACGCAGTATTTT
cdr3_aa: CASSGGTGGTDTQYF

j_call: TRBJ2-1
clone_size: .
v_call: TRBV5-1
d_call: TRBD2
cdr3_nt: TGCGCCAGCAGTCGGGTCCCTTTAGATAGCGGGAGTACGCAGTTCTTC
cdr3_aa: CASSRVPLDSGSTQFF

j_call: TRBJ2-3
clone_size: .
v_call: TRBV15
d_call: TRBD2
cdr3_nt: TGTGCCACCAGCAGTCGTCTGTCTGGCGGGAGGGCCTTGGGCACAGATACGCAGTATTTT
cdr3_aa: CATSSRLSGGRALGTDTQYF

j_call: TRBJ2-3
clone_size: .
v_call: TRBV6-5
d_call: .
cdr3_nt: TGTGCCAGCAGTCCAGGGGTGGTACCAGATACGCAGTATTTT
cdr3_aa: CASSPGVVPDTQYF

j_call: TRBJ2-2
clone_size: .
v_call: TRBV7-9
d_call: .
cdr3_nt: TGTGCCAGCACCCGCAGAACCGGGGAGCTGTTTTTT
cdr3_aa: CASTRRTGELFF

j_call: TRBJ1-1
clone_size: .
v_call: TRBV5-1
d_call: .
cdr3_nt: TGCGCCAGCAGCCCCGGGACGGAGAACACTGAAGCTTTCTTT
cdr3_aa: CASSPGTENTEAFF

j_call: TRBJ1-1
clone_size: .
v_call: TRBV7-2
d_call: .
cdr3_nt: TGTGCCAGCAGCTTCGCAAGTACTGAAGCTTTCTTT
cdr3_aa: CASSFASTEAFF

j_call: TRBJ1-2
clone_size: .
v_call: TRBV28
d_call: .
cdr3_nt: TGTGCCAGCAGTGGGAGGGCGGTTAACTATGGCTACACCTTC
cdr3_aa: CASSGRAVNYGYTF

j_call: TRBJ2-3
clone_size: .
v_call: TRBV19
d_call: .
cdr3_nt: TGTGCCACCCAGAAACAGTCAGATACGCAGTATTTT
cdr3_aa: CATQKQSDTQYF

j_call: TRBJ1-2
clone_size: .
v_call: TRBV5-6
d_call: .
cdr3_nt: TGTGCCAGCAGCTTGGGACGCAGGGGTTACTATGGCTACACCTTC
cdr3_aa: CASSLGRRGYYGYTF

j_call: TRBJ1-2
clone_size: .
v_call: TRBV19
d_call: .
cdr3_nt: TGTGCCAGTAGTATCACTTACGGGACGGTCAACTATGGCTACACCTTC
cdr3_aa: CASSITYGTVNYGYTF

j_call: TRBJ2-7
clone_size: .
v_call: TRBV9
d_call: .
cdr3_nt: TGTGCCAGCAGCGTAGACAGCCGCGAGCAGTACTTC
cdr3_aa: CASSVDSREQYF

j_call: TRBJ2-3
clone_size: .
v_call: TRBV5-6
d_call: .
cdr3_nt: TGTGCCAGCAGCTCCCGACAGGTTAACACAGATACGCAGTATTTT
cdr3_aa: CASSSRQVNTDTQYF

j_call: TRBJ2-5
clone_size: once
v_call: TRBV29-1
d_call: .
cdr3_nt: TGCAGCGTTGAAACCCTTACTACGGCCCAGTACTTC
cdr3_aa: CSVETLTTAQYF

j_call: TRBJ2-7
clone_size: .
v_call: TRBV7-9
d_call: TRBD1
cdr3_nt: TGTGCCAGCAGCGGGACAGGGAGCTCCTACGAGCAGTACTTC
cdr3_aa: CASSGTGSSYEQYF

j_call: TRBJ2-1
clone_size: .
v_call: TRBV5-1
d_call: .
cdr3_nt: TGCGCCAGCAGTTTCGACTCCTACAATGAGCAGTTCTTC
cdr3_aa: CASSFDSYNEQFF